A selection of T cell receptor beta chains follows, all from one sample in a study of T cells in Graves' hyperthyroidism and ophthalmopathy. TCRdb re-derived calls from the multiplex PCR reads in MiXCR, one entry per CDR3 protein. Of 600,000 or so distinct CDR3 sequences listed, around 14% are singletons. The sample taken for sequencing was blood. The source of these receptors is a woman aged 18-35 years with Graves' ophthalmopathy. The CDR3 runs from the conserved cysteine through the conserved F or W. A D gene is named only where the DNA matches it firmly. A row's size may be missing; if present it is once, few, many or a size class.

>TRBJ2-7|TRBD2|many|TRBV7-9
TGTGCCAGCCCAGAAGACGCGACTAGCGGTACTCTCGAGCAGTACTTC
CASPEDATSGTLEQYF
>TRBJ2-1|TRBD2|few|TRBV5-6
TGTGCCAGCAGCAAGAGGACTAGCGGGAATTACAATGAGCAGTTCTTC
CASSKRTSGNYNEQFF
>TRBJ1-5|.|many|TRBV12-3/TRBV12-4
TGTGCCAGCAGTTTAACAGGGACCCGTCTTTATAGCAATCAGCCCCAGCATTTT
CASSLTGTRLYSNQPQHF
>TRBJ1-3|.|few|TRBV12-3/TRBV12-4
TGTGCCAGCAGACAGGGACCTGGAGAAAACACCATATATTTT
CASRQGPGENTIYF
>TRBJ2-7|TRBD1|many|TRBV7-9
TGTGCCAGCAGCCCCGACGGGGGGACAGGGGGCTTCTACGAGCAGTACTTC
CASSPDGGTGGFYEQYF
>TRBJ1-2|TRBD1|few|TRBV6-1
TGTGCCAGCAGCGACAGGGAGTTCGTCTTTTTAGGTGGCTACACCTTC
CASSDREFVFLGGYTF
>TRBJ1-6|.|.|TRBV7-8
TGTGCCAGCAGCTTATCGAACCTTTCACCCCTCCACTTT
CASSLSNLSPLHF
>TRBJ1-5|.|.|TRBV19
TGTGCCAGTTCTCCGGGTCCCCTTAGCAATCAGCCCCAGCATTTT
CASSPGPLSNQPQHF
>TRBJ2-3|.|many|TRBV7-9
TGTGCCAGCGACAACCGTCAGGGAGCAGATACGCAGTATTTT
CASDNRQGADTQYF
>TRBJ2-5|TRBD2|.|TRBV18
TGTGCCAGCTCAACCTACAGCGGGAGGGAGGAGACCCAGTACTTC
CASSTYSGREETQYF